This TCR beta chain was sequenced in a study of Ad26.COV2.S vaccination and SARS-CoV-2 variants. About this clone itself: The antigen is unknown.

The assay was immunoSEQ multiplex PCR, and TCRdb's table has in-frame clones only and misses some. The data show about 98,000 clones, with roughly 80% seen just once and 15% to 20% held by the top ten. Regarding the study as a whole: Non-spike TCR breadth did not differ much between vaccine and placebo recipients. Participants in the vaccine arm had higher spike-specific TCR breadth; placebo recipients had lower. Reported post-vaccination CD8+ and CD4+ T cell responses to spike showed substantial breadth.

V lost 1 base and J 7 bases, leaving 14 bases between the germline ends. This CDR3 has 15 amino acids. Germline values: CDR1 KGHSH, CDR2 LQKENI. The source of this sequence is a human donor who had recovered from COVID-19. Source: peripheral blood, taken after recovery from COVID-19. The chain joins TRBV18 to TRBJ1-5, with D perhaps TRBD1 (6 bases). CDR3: CASSPQGGGYQPQHF. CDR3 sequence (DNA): TGTGCCAGCTCACCACAAGGAGGGGGTTACCAGCCCCAGCATTTT.